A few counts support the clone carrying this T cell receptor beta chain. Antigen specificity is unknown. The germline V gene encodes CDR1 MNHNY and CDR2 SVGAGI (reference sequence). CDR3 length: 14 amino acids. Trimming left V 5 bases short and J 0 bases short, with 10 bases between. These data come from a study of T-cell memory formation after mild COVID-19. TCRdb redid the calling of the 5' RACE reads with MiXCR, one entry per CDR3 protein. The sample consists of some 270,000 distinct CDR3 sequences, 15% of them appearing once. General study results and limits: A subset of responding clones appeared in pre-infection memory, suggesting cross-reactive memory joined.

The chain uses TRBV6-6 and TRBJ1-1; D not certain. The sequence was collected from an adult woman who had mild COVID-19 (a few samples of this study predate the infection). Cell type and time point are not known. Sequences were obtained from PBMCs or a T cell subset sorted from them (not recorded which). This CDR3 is CASSPPIVNTEAFF. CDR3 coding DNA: TGTGCCAGCAGTCCACCCATCGTGAACACTGAAGCTTTCTTT.